These 22 T cell receptor beta chains were all obtained from the same sample, sequenced in a study of cytomegalovirus exposure and HLA in healthy donors. This PCR relied on a set of 60 Vbeta primers and 13 Jbeta primers. Here immunoSEQ multiplex PCR was the method, and the copy in TCRdb shows in-frame clones only, minus some. The profile shows about 200,000 clones, 85% to 90% of them singletons. Sequencing used PBMCs. Receptor source: a man between 25 and 39 years old in good health and CMV-seronegative.

The chain is built from TRBV6-8 and TRBJ1-1; tentative D call: TRBD1 (6 bases). The V end was cut by 6 bases, the J end by 3 bases, with 20 bases between. The germline CDR1 and CDR2 sequences are MNHGY and SAAAGT. The CDR3 runs to 16 residues. CDR3 nucleotide sequence: TGTGCCAGCAGCCAAGAACACCTACAGGGACACACTGAAGCTTTCTTT. This encodes CASSQEHLQGHTEAFF.

The chain couples TRBV7-2 to TRBJ1-1; weak D call: TRBD1 (6 bases). Germline V gene sequence: CDR1 SGHTA, CDR2 FQGNSA. V was clipped by 5 bases and J by 7 bases, with 14 bases between them. The CDR3 is made up of 13 amino acids. The CDR3 loop reads CASSQGTKIEAFF. The CDR3 DNA reads TGTGCCAGCAGCCAGGGGACTAAGATTGAAGCTTTCTTT.

The gene calls are TRBV18 and TRBJ2-3, with TRBD2 as a possible D gene (5 bases). The ends were cut back, 3 bases at V and 0 bases at J, with 16 bases in the middle. The V gene's germline CDR1 is KGHSH and CDR2 LQKENI. The CDR3 runs to 17 residues. CDR3 sequence reads: CASSPQGSAASTDTQYF. CDR3 DNA: TGTGCCAGCTCACCGCAAGGGTCAGCGGCTAGCACAGATACGCAGTATTTT.

The chain uses TRBV13 and TRBJ1-3; D ambiguous. Germline CDR1 is PRHDT and CDR2 is FYEKMQ (reference sequence). V gave up 1 base and J gave up 8 bases, with 15 bases separating them. The CDR3 extends over 15 amino acids. Here the CDR3 DNA reads TGTGCCAGCAGCTTAGAATCAGGTGAAGAGCACACCATATATTTT. It codes for CASSLESGEEHTIYF. The whole variable domain, filled in from reference TRBV13 and TRBJ1-3, reads AAGVIQSPRHLIKEKRETATLKCYPIPRHDTVYWYQQGPGQDPQFLISFYEKMQSDKGSIPDRFSAQQFSDYHSELNMSSLELGDSALYFCASSLESGEEHTIYFGEGSWLTVV.

This chain uses TRBV4-3 with TRBJ1-2; 7 positions agree with TRBD1. Germline CDR1 reads LGHNA; CDR2 reads YSLEER. Trimming took 0 bases from V and 6 from J; bases not matched to a gene: 4. The CDR3 covers 14 residues. CDR3 sequence (DNA): TGCGCCAGCAGCCAAGATCAGGGGGGCCATGGCTACACCTTC. The encoded protein is CASSQDQGGHGYTF.

This clone has a single count. This rearrangement joins TRBV15 to TRBJ2-7, with 8 bases identical to TRBD1. This CDR3 has 16 residues. Germline-derived CDR1 and CDR2 are LNHNV and YYDKDF (reference sequence). V was clipped by 0 bases and J by 0 bases; unmatched bases: 4. CDR3 amino acids: CATSRDTGGYSYEQYF. As DNA, the CDR3 is TGTGCCACCAGCAGAGACACAGGGGGATACTCCTACGAGCAGTACTTC.

On this clone: A read error may produce the germline difference seen at one junction end. The V gene is TRBV7-2, the J gene TRBJ2-6, with TRBD2 as a possible D gene (7 bases). Germline V gene data show CDR1 as SGHTA and CDR2 as FQGNSA. The length of the CDR3 is 15 residues. The CDR3 DNA reads TGTGCCAGCAGCTTACGGGGGGCTGGGGCCAACGGCCTGACTTTC. This encodes CASSLRGAGANGLTF.

The chain recombines TRBV28 with TRBJ2-1; 12 bases line up with TRBD2. The CDR3 is 15 amino acids. Germline CDR1 reads MDHEN; CDR2 reads SYDVKM. V was pared by 5 bases and J by 4 bases, with 3 bases of the junction left unmatched. CDR3 in amino acids: CASSGGLAGYNEQFF. CDR3 in DNA: TGTGCCAGCAGTGGGGGACTAGCGGGTTACAATGAGCAGTTCTTC.

The CDR3, as DNA: TGCGCCAGCAGCTTGTCAGCCGGGAGCGGGGGGTCCTACGAGCAGTACTTC. This gives the protein CASSLSAGSGGSYEQYF. The chain is built from TRBV5-1 and TRBJ2-7, with 9 bases matching TRBD2. Per germline, CDR1 SGHRS and CDR2 YFSETQ. V shed 1 base, J shed 1 base, and the junction held 9 bases outside the gene matches. The length of the CDR3 is 17 residues.

This chain links TRBV27 with TRBJ2-7, with 10 bases lining up with TRBD1. Germline V gene data show CDR1 as MNHEY and CDR2 as SMNVEV (reference sequence). With 5 bases clipped from V and 6 bases from J, the junction kept 7 bases outside the gene matches. This CDR3 spans 14 amino acids. The CDR3 loop reads CASSPGQGYGEQYF. CDR3 nucleotide sequence: TGTGCCAGCAGTCCGGGACAGGGGTATGGCGAGCAGTACTTC.

This clone was detected once. The chain links TRBV28 to TRBJ1-1; unclear D gene. CDR1 is MDHEN and CDR2 is SYDVKM in the germline V gene. Trimming pared 1 base from V and 3 bases from J, leaving 15 bases between. CDR3 length equals 16 residues. Here the CDR3 DNA reads TGTGCCAGCAGTTTATCGAGTTTGGCCGGGGACACTGAAGCTTTCTTT. Encoded protein: CASSLSSLAGDTEAFF.

The chain links TRBV2 to TRBJ2-7; a possible D gene is TRBD2 (6 bases). The germline V gene has CDR1 SNHLY and CDR2 FYNNEI. The V and J ends lost 7 bases and 3 bases respectively, with 25 bases between them. The CDR3 sequence is 17 residues long. CDR3 residues: CASTPHRAAGRLYEQYF. The CDR3 region has the DNA TGTGCCAGCACCCCCCACCGGGCCGCGGGGCGCCTCTACGAGCAGTACTTC. The full variable domain, with the rest looked up from reference TRBV2 and TRBJ2-7, is EPEVTQTPSHQVTQMGQEVILRCVPISNHLYFYWYRQILGQKVEFLVSFYNNEISEKSEIFDDQFSVERPDGSNFTLKIRSTKLEDSAMYFCASTPHRAAGRLYEQYFGPGTRLTVT.

The rearrangement joins TRBV6-6 to TRBJ1-4; unclear D gene. Germline V gene sequence: CDR1 MNHNY, CDR2 SVGAGI (reference sequence). Trimming shortened V by 8 bases and J by 11 bases, and 3 bases separated the two germline ends. The CDR3 runs 8 residues. CDR3 sequence reads: CASEKLFF. CDR3 DNA sequence: TGTGCCAGCGAGAAACTGTTTTTT.

DNA for the CDR3: TGCAGTGCTAGTGTAGGACTTGAAGCTTTCTTT. Its translation is CSASVGLEAFF. The chain combines TRBV20-1 with TRBJ1-1; D remains ambiguous. The V end lost 3 bases, the J end lost 7 bases, and 9 bases lay between the germline ends. Germline V gives CDR1 DFQATT, CDR2 SNEGSKA (reference sequence). The CDR3 totals 11 residues.

The chain couples TRBV10-3 to TRBJ1-1, with 7 bases that match TRBD1. After removal of 7 bases from V and 1 base from J, the junction contained 3 bases not matched to a gene. CDR1 and CDR2 from the germline V gene are ENHRY and SYGVKD. The CDR3 is 13 amino acids. CDR3 amino acids: CAITGTANTEAFF. CDR3 DNA sequence: TGTGCCATCACCGGGACAGCGAACACTGAAGCTTTCTTT.

The chain employs TRBV5-8 and TRBJ1-5; D remains unclear. Germline V CDR1 and CDR2: SGHTS, YDEGEE. The CDR3 length is 15 residues. Trimming cost V 1 base and J 2 bases, with 10 bases left between them. The CDR3 loop is CASSLSGVGNQPQHF. In DNA form, the CDR3 reads TGTGCCAGCAGCTTGAGCGGGGTGGGCAATCAGCCCCAGCATTTT.

The V call is TRBV30, the J call TRBJ2-3; 15 bases line up with TRBD2. The CDR3 consists of 20 residues. Germline V CDR1 and CDR2: GTSNPN, SVGIG (reference sequence). V was pared by 0 bases and J by 2 bases, with 12 bases of the junction left unmatched. CDR3 in amino acids: CAWSVPQWTSGRGITDTQYF. CDR3 in DNA: TGTGCCTGGAGTGTACCCCAATGGACTAGCGGGAGGGGGATCACAGATACGCAGTATTTT.

The rearrangement joins TRBV19 to TRBJ2-4; D ambiguous. Germline CDR1 and CDR2: LNHDA and SQIVND (reference sequence). This CDR3 spans 15 amino acids. V lost 6 bases and J lost 0, with 12 bases in between. CDR3 in amino acids: CASSDQDLAKNIQYF. CDR3 bases: TGTGCCAGTAGCGACCAGGATTTAGCCAAAAACATTCAGTACTTC.

This clone was found once. This chain connects TRBV28 to TRBJ2-5; possible D gene TRBD2, 5 bases. From germline, CDR1 is MDHEN and CDR2 SYDVKM. Trimming pared 4 bases from V and 7 bases from J, leaving 16 bases between. The CDR3 runs to 14 residues. The CDR3 DNA reads TGTGCCAGCAGTTCGGGCGGGCCTAAATTGACCCAGTACTTC. Its translation is CASSSGGPKLTQYF.

This clone is a singleton in its sample. The chain uses TRBV11-2 and TRBJ1-1; possibly TRBD1 for D (6 bases). Deletions cut 5 bases from V and 1 base from J, with 14 bases between. CDR1 is SGHAT, CDR2 FQNNGV, per germline. The CDR3 extends over 15 amino acids. The CDR3 is CASSDGGTPNTEAFF. In DNA form, the CDR3 reads TGTGCCAGCAGCGACGGTGGGACACCGAACACTGAAGCTTTCTTT.

The V call is TRBV19, the J call TRBJ2-7, with D unclear. Germline CDR1 is LNHDA and CDR2 is SQIVND (reference sequence). V lost 0 bases to trimming and J lost 2 bases, with 5 bases between them. This CDR3 comprises 13 residues. CDR3 sequence (DNA): TGTGCCAGTAGTATAGACAGGACCTACGAGCAGTACTTC. Residues: CASSIDRTYEQYF.

The chain carries TRBV7-8 and TRBJ2-7, with 16 positions matching TRBD2. CDR3 length equals 16 residues. Germline-derived CDR1 and CDR2 are SGHVS and FQNEAQ. The V gene end was trimmed by 5 bases and the J gene end by 2 bases; junction bases not matched to a gene: 3. CDR3 bases: TGTGCCAGCAGCAGAGGGACTAGCGGGAGGGCCTACGAGCAGTACTTC. Translated: CASSRGTSGRAYEQYF.